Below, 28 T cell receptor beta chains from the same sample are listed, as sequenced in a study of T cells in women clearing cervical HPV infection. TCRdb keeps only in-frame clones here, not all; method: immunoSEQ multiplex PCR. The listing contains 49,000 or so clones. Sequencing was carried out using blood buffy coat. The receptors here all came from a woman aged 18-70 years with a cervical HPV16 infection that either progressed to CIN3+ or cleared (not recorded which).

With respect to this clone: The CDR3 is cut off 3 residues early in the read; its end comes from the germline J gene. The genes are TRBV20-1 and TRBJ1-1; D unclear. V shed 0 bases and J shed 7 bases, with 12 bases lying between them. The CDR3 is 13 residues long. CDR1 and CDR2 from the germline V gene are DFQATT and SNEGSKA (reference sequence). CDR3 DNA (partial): TGCAGTGCTAGAGAGGCCCTGGCGGGTGAA. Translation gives CSAREALAGE. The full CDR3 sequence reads CSAREALAGEAFF.

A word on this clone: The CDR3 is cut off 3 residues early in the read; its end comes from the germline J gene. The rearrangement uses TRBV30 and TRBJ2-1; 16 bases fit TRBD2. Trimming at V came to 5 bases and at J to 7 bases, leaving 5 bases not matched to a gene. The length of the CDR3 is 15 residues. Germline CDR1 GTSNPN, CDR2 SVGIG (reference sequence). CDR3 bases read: TGTGCCTGGGGGACTAGCGGGGGGGCCTGGAATGAG. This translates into CAWGTSGGAWNE. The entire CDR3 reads CAWGTSGGAWNEQFF.

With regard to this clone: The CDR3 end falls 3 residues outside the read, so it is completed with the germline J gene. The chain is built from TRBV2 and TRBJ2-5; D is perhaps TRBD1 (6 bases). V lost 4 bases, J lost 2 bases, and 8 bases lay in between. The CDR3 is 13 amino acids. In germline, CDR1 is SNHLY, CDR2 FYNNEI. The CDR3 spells CASSGTGQETQYF. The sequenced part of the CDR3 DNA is TGTGCCAGCAGTGGCACAGGGCAAGAGACC.

The sequenced CDR3 bases are TGCGCCAGCAGTGAGTCTCCGGGAGCGGGAGGGCCTGGCACCGGGGAG. Translating gives CASSESPGAGGPGTGE. The CDR3 in its entirety is CASSESPGAGGPGTGELFF. The rearrangement uses TRBV10-1 and TRBJ2-2; 10 bases fit TRBD2. The CDR3 is cut off 3 residues early in the read; its end comes from the germline J gene. The CDR3 covers 19 residues. The trim removed 0 bases at V and 4 bases at J, leaving 11 bases unmatched. Germline V gene sequence: CDR1 WNHNN, CDR2 SYGVQD (reference sequence).

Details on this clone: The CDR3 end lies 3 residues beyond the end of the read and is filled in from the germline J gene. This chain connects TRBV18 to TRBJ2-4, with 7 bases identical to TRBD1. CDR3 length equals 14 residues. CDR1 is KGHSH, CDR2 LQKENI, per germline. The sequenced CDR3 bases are TGTGCCAGCTCACCATATCAGGGGGATTATGGT. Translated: CASSPYQGDYG. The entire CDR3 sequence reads CASSPYQGDYGQYF.

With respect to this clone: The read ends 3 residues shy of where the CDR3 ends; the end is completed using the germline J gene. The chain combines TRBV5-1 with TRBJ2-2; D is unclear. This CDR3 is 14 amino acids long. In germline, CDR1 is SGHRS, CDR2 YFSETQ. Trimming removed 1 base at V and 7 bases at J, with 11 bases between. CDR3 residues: CASSLSPVGGELFF. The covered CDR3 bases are TGCGCCAGCAGCTTGTCCCCTGTCGGCGGGGAG.

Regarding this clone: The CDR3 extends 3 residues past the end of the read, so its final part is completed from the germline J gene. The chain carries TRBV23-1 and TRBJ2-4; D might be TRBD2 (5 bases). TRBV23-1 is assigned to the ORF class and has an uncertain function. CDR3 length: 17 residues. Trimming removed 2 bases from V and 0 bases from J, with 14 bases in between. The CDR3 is CASSQEVPGRAKNIQYF. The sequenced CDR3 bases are TGCGCCAGCAGTCAAGAGGTACCGGGGAGAGCCAAAAACATT.

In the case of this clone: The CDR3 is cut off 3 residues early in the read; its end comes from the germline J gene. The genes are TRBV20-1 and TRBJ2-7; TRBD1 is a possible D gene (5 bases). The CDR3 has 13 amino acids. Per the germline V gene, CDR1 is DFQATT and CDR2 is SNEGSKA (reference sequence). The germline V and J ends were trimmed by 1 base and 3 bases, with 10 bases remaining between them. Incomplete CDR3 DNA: TGCAGTGCTAGAGGGGGCATAAACTACGAG. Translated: CSARGGINYE. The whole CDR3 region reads CSARGGINYEQYF.

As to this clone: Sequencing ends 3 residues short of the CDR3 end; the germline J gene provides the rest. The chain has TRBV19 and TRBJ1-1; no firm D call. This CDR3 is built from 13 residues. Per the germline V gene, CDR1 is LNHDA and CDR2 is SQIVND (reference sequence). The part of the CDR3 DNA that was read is TGTGCCAGTAGTCCTTATTTCCAGCGCGAA. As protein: CASSPYFQRE. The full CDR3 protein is CASSPYFQREAFF.

Partial CDR3 DNA: TGCAGTGCCCACGCTGGCGGGCAAGAGACG. Amino acids: CSAHAGGQET. The whole CDR3 protein is CSAHAGGQETQYF. The chain links TRBV20-1 to TRBJ2-3, with D tentatively TRBD2 (5 bases). Read sequence stops 3 residues before the CDR3 end, and the germline J gene provides the missing end. CDR3 length: 13 residues. In germline, CDR1 is DFQATT, CDR2 SNEGSKA (reference sequence).

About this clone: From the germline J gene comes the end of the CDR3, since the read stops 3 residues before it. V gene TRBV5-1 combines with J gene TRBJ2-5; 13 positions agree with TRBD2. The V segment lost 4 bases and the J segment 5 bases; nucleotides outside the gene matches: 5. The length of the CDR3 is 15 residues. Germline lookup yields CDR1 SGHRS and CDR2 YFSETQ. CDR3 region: CASSLGTSGEETQYF. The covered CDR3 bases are TGCGCCAGCAGCCTTGGGACTAGCGGGGAGGAGACC.

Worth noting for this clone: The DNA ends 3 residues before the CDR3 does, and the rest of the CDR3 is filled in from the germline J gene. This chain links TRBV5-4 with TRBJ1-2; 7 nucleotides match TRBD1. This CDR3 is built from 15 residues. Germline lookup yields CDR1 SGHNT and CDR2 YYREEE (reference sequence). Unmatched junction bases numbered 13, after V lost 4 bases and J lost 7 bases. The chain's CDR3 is CASSPAGTDNTGYTF. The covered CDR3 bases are TGTGCCAGCAGCCCCGCCGGGACAGACAATACTGGC.

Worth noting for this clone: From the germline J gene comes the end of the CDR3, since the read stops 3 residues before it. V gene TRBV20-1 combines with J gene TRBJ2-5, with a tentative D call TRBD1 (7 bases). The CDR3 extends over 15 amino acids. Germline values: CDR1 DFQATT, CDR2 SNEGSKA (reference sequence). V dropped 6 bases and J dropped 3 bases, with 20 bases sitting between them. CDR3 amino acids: CSAMNGGTAKETQYF. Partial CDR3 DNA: TGCAGTGCGATGAATGGCGGGACAGCCAAAGAGACC.

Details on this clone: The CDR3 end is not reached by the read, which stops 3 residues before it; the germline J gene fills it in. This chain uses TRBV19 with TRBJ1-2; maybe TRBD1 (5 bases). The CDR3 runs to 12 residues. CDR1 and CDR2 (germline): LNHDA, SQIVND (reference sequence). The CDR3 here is CASSIQGLGYTF. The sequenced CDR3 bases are TGTGCCAGTAGTATACAGGGTTTAGGC.

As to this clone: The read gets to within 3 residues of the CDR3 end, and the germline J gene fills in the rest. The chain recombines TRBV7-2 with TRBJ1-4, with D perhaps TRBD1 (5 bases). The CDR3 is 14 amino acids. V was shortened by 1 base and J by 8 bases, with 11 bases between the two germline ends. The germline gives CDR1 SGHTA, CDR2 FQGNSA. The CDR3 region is CASSLGGGGEKLFF. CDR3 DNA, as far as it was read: TGTGCCAGCAGCTTAGGCGGGGGGGGAGAAAAA.

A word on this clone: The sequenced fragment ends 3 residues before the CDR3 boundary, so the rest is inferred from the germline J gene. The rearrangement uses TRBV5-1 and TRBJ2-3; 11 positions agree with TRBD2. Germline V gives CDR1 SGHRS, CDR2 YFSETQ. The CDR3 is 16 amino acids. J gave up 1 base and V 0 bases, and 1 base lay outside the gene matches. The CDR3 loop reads CASSLGLAGRTDTQYF. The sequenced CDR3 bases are TGCGCCAGCAGCTTGGGACTAGCGGGGCGCACAGATACG.

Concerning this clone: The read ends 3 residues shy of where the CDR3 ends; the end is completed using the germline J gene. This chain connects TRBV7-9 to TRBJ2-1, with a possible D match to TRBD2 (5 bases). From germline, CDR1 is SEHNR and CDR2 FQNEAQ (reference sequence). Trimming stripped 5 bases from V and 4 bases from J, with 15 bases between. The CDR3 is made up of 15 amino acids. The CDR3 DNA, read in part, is TGTGCCAGCAGCCCCCGGGGAAATCAATACAATGAG. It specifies CASSPRGNQYNE. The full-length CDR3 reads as CASSPRGNQYNEQFF.

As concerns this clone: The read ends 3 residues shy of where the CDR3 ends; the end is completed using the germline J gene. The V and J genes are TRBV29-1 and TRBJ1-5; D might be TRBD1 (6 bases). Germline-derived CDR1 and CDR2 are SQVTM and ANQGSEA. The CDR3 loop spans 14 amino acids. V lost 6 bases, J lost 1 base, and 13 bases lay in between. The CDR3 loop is CSVQGDTSNQPQHF. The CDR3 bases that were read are TGCAGCGTACAGGGCGACACGAGCAATCAGCCC.

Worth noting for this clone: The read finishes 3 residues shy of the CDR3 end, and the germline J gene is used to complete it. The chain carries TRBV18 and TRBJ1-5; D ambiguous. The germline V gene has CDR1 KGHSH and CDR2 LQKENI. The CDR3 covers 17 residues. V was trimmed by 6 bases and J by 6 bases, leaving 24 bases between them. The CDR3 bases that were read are TGTGCCAGCTCGGCACCAGCGGTCGTCGGGTCTAGTCAGCCC. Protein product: CASSAPAVVGSSQP. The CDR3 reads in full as CASSAPAVVGSSQPQHF.

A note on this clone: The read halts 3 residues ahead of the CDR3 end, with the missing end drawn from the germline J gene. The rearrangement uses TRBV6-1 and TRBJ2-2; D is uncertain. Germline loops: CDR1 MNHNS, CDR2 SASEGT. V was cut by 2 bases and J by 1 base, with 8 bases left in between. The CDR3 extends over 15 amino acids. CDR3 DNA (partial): TGTGCCAGCAGTGAATTCTCCGGGAACACCGGGGAG. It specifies CASSEFSGNTGE. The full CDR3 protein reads CASSEFSGNTGELFF.

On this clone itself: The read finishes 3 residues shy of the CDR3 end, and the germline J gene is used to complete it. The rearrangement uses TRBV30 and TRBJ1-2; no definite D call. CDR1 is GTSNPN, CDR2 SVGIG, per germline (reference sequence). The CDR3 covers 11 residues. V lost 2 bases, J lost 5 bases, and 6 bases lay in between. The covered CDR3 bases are TGTGCCTGGAGTCGGGTGTATGGC. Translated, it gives CAWSRVYG. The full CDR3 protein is CAWSRVYGYTF.

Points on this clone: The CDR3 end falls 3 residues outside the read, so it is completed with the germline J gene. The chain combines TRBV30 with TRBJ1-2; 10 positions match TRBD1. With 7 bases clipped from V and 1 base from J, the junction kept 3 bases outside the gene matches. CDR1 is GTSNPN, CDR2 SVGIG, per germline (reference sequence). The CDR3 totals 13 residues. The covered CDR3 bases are TGTGCCTCCCGGGACAGGGGTAACTATGGC. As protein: CASRDRGNYG. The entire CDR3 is CASRDRGNYGYTF.

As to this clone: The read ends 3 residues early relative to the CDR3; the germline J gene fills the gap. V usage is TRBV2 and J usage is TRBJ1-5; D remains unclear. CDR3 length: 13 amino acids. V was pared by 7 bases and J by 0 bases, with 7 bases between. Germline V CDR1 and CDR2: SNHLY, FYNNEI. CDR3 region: CASMQVSNQPQHF. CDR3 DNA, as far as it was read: TGTGCCAGCATGCAGGTTAGCAATCAGCCC.

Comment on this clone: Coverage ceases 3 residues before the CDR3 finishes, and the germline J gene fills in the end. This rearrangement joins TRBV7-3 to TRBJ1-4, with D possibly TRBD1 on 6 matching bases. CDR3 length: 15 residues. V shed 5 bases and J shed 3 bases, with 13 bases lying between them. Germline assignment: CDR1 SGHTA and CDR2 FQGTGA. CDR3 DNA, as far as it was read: TGTGCCAGCAGCCCAACCGGACAGCCTAATGAAAAA. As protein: CASSPTGQPNEK. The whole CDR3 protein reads CASSPTGQPNEKLFF.

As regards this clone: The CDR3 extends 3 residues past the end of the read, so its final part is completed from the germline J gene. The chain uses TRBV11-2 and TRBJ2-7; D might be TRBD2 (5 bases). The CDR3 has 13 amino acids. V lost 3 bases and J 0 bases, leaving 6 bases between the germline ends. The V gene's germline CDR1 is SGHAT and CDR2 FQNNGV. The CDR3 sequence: CASSFTSSYEQYF. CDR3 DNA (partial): TGTGCCAGCAGCTTTACTAGCTCCTACGAG.

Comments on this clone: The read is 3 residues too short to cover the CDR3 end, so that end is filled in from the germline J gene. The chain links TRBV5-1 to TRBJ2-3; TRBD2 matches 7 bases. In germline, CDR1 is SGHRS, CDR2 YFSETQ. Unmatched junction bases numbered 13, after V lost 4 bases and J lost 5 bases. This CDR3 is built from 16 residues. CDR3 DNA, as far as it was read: TGCGCCAGCAGCCGCCGGACTAGATGGGGAGTAGATACG. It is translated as CASSRRTRWGVDT. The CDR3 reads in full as CASSRRTRWGVDTQYF.

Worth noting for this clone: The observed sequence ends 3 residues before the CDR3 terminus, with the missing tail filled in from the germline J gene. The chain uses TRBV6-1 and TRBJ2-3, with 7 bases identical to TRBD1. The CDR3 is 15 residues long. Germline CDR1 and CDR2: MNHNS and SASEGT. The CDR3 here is CASSERQGRQQPQYF. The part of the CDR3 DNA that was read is TGTGCCAGCAGTGAAAGACAGGGAAGGCAACAGCCG.

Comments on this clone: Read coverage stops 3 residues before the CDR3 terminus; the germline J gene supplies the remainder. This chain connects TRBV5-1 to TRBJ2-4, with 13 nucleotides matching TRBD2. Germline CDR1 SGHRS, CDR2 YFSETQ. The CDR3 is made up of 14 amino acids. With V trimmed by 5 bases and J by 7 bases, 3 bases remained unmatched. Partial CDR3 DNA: TGCGCCAGCAGGGGGACTAGCGGGGAGAACATT. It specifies CASRGTSGENI. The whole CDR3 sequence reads CASRGTSGENIQYF. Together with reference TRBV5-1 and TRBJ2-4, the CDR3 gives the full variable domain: KAGVTQTPRYLIKTRGQQVTLSCSPISGHRSVSWYQQTPGQGLQFLFEYFSETQRNKGNFPGRFSGRQFSNSRSEMNVSTLELGDSALYLCASRGTSGENIQYFGAGTRLSVL.